A single sample is the source of the 6 T cell receptor beta chains below, sequenced in a study of blood T cells in healthy people across ages. The authors ran a second PCR of about 7 to 11 cycles using a sample-barcoded 5' primer and a J-beta primer mix. Each CDR3 protein gets one entry after TCRdb re-called the 5' RACE reads with MiXCR. The data contain almost 800,000 distinct CDR3 sequences, 58% of them singletons. Sequenced material: blood. The receptors stem from a young man in good health.

This clonotype was picked up a small number of times. V is TRBV29-1 and J is TRBJ2-5, with TRBD1 matching over 7 bases. Germline CDR1 reads SQVTM; CDR2 reads ANQGSEA. The CDR3 totals 12 residues. With 7 bases clipped from V and 4 bases from J, the junction kept 6 bases outside the gene matches. The CDR3 region is CSAEGAGETQYF. In nucleotides, the CDR3 is TGCAGCGCCGAGGGGGCGGGAGAGACCCAGTACTTC.

This chain joins TRBV6-7 and TRBJ2-5, with 7 bases identical to TRBD1. TRBV6-7 is noted as an ORF with a role that remains uncertain. The CDR3 is 13 amino acids. The ends lost 10 bases at V and 3 bases at J; junction bases unmatched: 8. Here the CDR3 reads CATQGQQKETQYF. The CDR3 coding sequence is TGTGCCACTCAGGGACAGCAAAAAGAGACCCAGTACTTC.

This clonotype was detected a few times. In nucleotides, the CDR3 is TGTGCCAGCAGTCCAGAGTACACTGAAGCTTTCTTT. Its protein is CASSPEYTEAFF. The V gene is TRBV7-2, the J gene TRBJ1-1; D call uncertain. The CDR3 contains 12 residues. The germline V gene encodes CDR1 SGHTA and CDR2 FQGNSA. V was cut by 6 bases and J by 3 bases, with 8 bases left in between. The full variable domain, its missing parts supplied by reference TRBV7-2 and TRBJ1-1, is GAGVSQSPSNKVTEKGKDVELRCDPISGHTALYWYRQSLGQGLEFLIYFQGNSAPDKSGLPSDRFSAERTGGSVSTLTIQRTQQEDSAVYLCASSPEYTEAFFGQGTRLTVV.

This chain connects TRBV12-3 or TRBV12-4 to TRBJ2-1, with D possibly matching TRBD2 (5 bases). Trimming took 6 bases from V and 7 from J, leaving 13 bases between them. The CDR3 is 13 residues long. CDR3 sequence reads: CASSKGLINEQFF. In nucleotides, the CDR3 is TGTGCCAGCAGCAAAGGACTCATTAATGAGCAGTTCTTC.

The rearrangement joins TRBV7-9 to TRBJ1-1, with D perhaps matching TRBD1 (5 bases). The germline CDR1 and CDR2 sequences are SEHNR and FQNEAQ (reference sequence). The CDR3 totals 12 residues. Between the trimmed V and J ends, which lost 5 bases and 7 bases, there was a span of 11 bases. CDR3 sequence reads: CASSRGGDEAFF. DNA for the CDR3: TGTGCCAGCAGCCGCGGAGGGGATGAAGCTTTCTTT.

This clonotype was counted a few times. V gene TRBV20-1 combines with J gene TRBJ2-3, with 8 bases that match TRBD1. In germline, CDR1 is DFQATT, CDR2 SNEGSKA (reference sequence). The CDR3 spans 14 residues. V lost 0 bases, J lost 5 bases, and 4 bases stayed unmatched. In nucleotides, the CDR3 is TGCAGTGCTAGAGATCCCAGGGGGCAAGATACGCAGTATTTT. This encodes CSARDPRGQDTQYF.